These 20 T cell receptor beta chains share one sample of origin, sequenced in a study of shared clonotypes between healthy human individuals. TCRdb's copy holds only in-frame clones and misses some; the assay was immunoSEQ multiplex PCR. The table records roughly 2,000,000 clones, about 94% of them present only once. CD8 cells regarded as naive lacked CD45RO, were positively chosen for CCR7, and omitted terminally differentiated effector memory CD45RA+ cells. Sequenced input: naive CD8+ T cells from PBMCs. The receptors shown here come from a man between 18 and 35 years old in good health. Some clones in this sample may be carry-over from other donors' samples.

This clone was seen only a few times. The rearrangement uses TRBV28 and TRBJ1-1; 7 bases line up with TRBD1. Germline V CDR1 and CDR2: MDHEN, SYDVKM. The CDR3 covers 15 residues. V trimming: 4 bases; J trimming: 4 bases; junction bases outside the gene matches: 9. The DNA of the CDR3 is TGTGCCAGCAGTTGGTCTCGACAGGGAGGCACTGAAGCTTTCTTT. Encoded protein: CASSWSRQGGTEAFF.

This clone came up once. The genes are TRBV5-5 and TRBJ2-7, with D unresolved. The CDR3 runs to 14 residues. V was shortened by 4 bases and J by 4 bases, with 15 bases between the two germline ends. Germline V gene sequence: CDR1 SGHKS, CDR2 YYEKEE (reference sequence). Here the CDR3 reads CASSRSDLLYEQYF. The CDR3 bases are TGTGCCAGCAGCAGATCGGACCTTCTTTACGAGCAGTACTTC.

This rearrangement joins TRBV4-1 to TRBJ1-1; D is uncertain. V was shortened by 4 bases and J by 5 bases, with 11 bases between the two germline ends. The germline gives CDR1 MGHRA, CDR2 YSYEKL. The CDR3 consists of 13 residues. In DNA, the CDR3 is TGCGCCAGCAGCCCTACCGGGTGGACTGAAGCTTTCTTT. As protein: CASSPTGWTEAFF.

The chain uses TRBV13 and TRBJ2-7; D is possibly TRBD1 (5 bases). Germline CDR1 is PRHDT and CDR2 is FYEKMQ (reference sequence). The CDR3 contains 13 residues. V was cut by 5 bases and J by 6 bases, with 14 bases left in between. The CDR3 spells CASSRCRECEQYF. CDR3 coding DNA: TGTGCCAGCAGCCGATGCAGGGAATGCGAGCAGTACTTC.

The chain links TRBV4-3 to TRBJ1-4, with 7 bases fitting TRBD1. Per germline, CDR1 LGHNA and CDR2 YSLEER. V lost 2 bases, J lost 6 bases, and 15 bases stayed unmatched. The CDR3 contains 18 residues. This chain's CDR3 is CASSQHTADREGDEKLFF. The CDR3 DNA reads TGCGCCAGCAGCCAACACACGGCTGACAGGGAAGGAGATGAAAAACTGTTTTTT.

The chain has TRBV13 and TRBJ1-1; D is unclear. Between the trimmed V and J ends, which lost 3 bases and 7 bases, there was a span of 12 bases. The CDR3 has 13 residues. In germline, CDR1 is PRHDT, CDR2 FYEKMQ (reference sequence). CDR3 coding DNA: TGTGCCAGCAGCTTGGGGAGATCGAGTGAAGCTTTCTTT. Translation: CASSLGRSSEAFF.

The gene calls are TRBV9 and TRBJ2-7, with TRBD2 identical over 13 bases. Germline-derived CDR1 and CDR2 are SGDLS and YYNGEE. J was trimmed by 5 bases and V by 3 bases; bases with no gene match: 8. This CDR3 is built from 16 residues. CDR3 loop: CASSAGLAGVLNEQYF. In DNA, the CDR3 is TGTGCCAGCAGCGCAGGACTAGCGGGAGTACTCAACGAGCAGTACTTC.

J is TRBJ2-5 and V is TRBV7-8, with 14 bases lining up with TRBD2. V lost 6 bases to trimming and J lost 4 bases; unmatched junction nucleotides: 10. The CDR3 runs 17 residues. Germline V gene sequence: CDR1 SGHVS, CDR2 FQNEAQ. CDR3 DNA sequence: TGTGCCAGCAGTGAACCGGGACTAGCGGGAGTAGGAGAGACCCAGTACTTC. It encodes CASSEPGLAGVGETQYF.

This clone was recorded only once. This rearrangement joins TRBV11-2 to TRBJ2-2, with 10 bases aligning to TRBD2. CDR1 and CDR2 (germline): SGHAT, FQNNGV. V dropped 5 bases and J dropped 3; count of bases not matched to a gene: 9. This CDR3 has 17 amino acids. CDR3 sequence: CASSPKREGLDTGELFF. The CDR3 DNA is TGTGCCAGCAGCCCGAAGCGGGAGGGCCTCGACACCGGGGAGCTGTTTTTT.

The chain carries TRBV5-6 and TRBJ2-1, with D perhaps TRBD1 or TRBD2 (5 bases each). The CDR3 is 13 residues long. The germline CDR1 and CDR2 sequences are SGHDT and YYEEEE. V dropped 3 bases and J dropped 5 bases, with 9 bases sitting between them. The CDR3 DNA sequence: TGTGCCAGCAGCTGGGACGGAGACAATGAGCAGTTCTTC. This codes for CASSWDGDNEQFF.

The V gene is TRBV7-3, the J gene TRBJ2-7; D is perhaps TRBD1 (6 bases). Trimming took off 3 bases at V and 2 bases at J, with 14 bases between the two ends. The CDR3 loop spans 15 amino acids. The germline CDR1 and CDR2 sequences are SGHTA and FQGTGA. CDR3 coding DNA: TGTGCCAGCAGCTTCAGGGACACCCCAACCTACGAGCAGTACTTC. This codes for CASSFRDTPTYEQYF.

The chain recombines TRBV7-9 with TRBJ1-1; D not certain. V lost 5 bases, J lost 4 bases, and 17 bases lay in between. Germline V lookup: CDR1 SEHNR, CDR2 FQNEAQ (reference sequence). CDR3 length: 15 residues. The CDR3 DNA is TGTGCCAGCAGCCCCCCAACTCCCAACGGCACTGAAGCTTTCTTT. Amino acids: CASSPPTPNGTEAFF. Filled out from reference TRBV7-9 and TRBJ1-1, the complete variable domain reads DTGVSQNPRHKITKRGQNVTFRCDPISEHNRLYWYRQTLGQGPEFLTYFQNEAQLEKSRLLSDRFSAERPKGSFSTLEIQRTEQGDSAMYLCASSPPTPNGTEAFFGQGTRLTVV.

The chain combines TRBV9 with TRBJ2-1; D is unclear. V dropped 0 bases and J dropped 0 bases, with 16 bases sitting between them. From germline, CDR1 is SGDLS and CDR2 YYNGEE. The CDR3 spans 18 residues. The CDR3 DNA reads as TGTGCCAGCAGCGTAGGGTCCGAGACGGAGAGCTCCTACAATGAGCAGTTCTTC. Its translation: CASSVGSETESSYNEQFF.

J is TRBJ1-2 and V is TRBV29-1; tentative D call: TRBD1 (6 bases). The CDR3 spans 14 residues. Trimming pared 7 bases from V and 7 bases from J, leaving 22 bases between. The germline CDR1 and CDR2 sequences are SQVTM and ANQGSEA. CDR3 nucleotides: TGCAGCGCAGAACAGGACAGACTTCTCGGTGGCTACACCTTC. This gives the protein CSAEQDRLLGGYTF.

This chain joins TRBV5-8 and TRBJ1-1; D is unclear. The CDR3 is 13 amino acids. Germline lookup yields CDR1 SGHTS and CDR2 YDEGEE. V lost 4 bases and J 10 bases, leaving 17 bases between the germline ends. The CDR3 bases are TGTGCCAGCAGCGCTATACCGGGCAACGCAGCTTTCTTT. Its protein product is CASSAIPGNAAFF.

This clone occurred once. This chain connects TRBV29-1 to TRBJ2-1; no clear D. Per germline, CDR1 SQVTM and CDR2 ANQGSEA. The CDR3 sequence is 15 residues long. The ends were cut back, 7 bases at V and 2 bases at J, with 18 bases in the middle. The CDR3 DNA follows: TGCAGCGCATATAATCCAACCGTAGCCTACAATGAGCAGTTCTTC. Its protein is CSAYNPTVAYNEQFF.

V and J are TRBV9 and TRBJ2-1; TRBD2 aligns across 12 bases. Germline CDR1 and CDR2: SGDLS and YYNGEE. The V segment lost 0 bases and the J segment 0 bases; nucleotides outside the gene matches: 4. The CDR3 is 18 amino acids. CDR3 amino acids: CASSVGLAGVSSYNEQFF. The CDR3 nucleotides read TGTGCCAGCAGCGTAGGACTAGCGGGAGTGAGCTCCTACAATGAGCAGTTCTTC.

With respect to this clone: The same CDR3 arises from other DNA sequences in this sample as well. The chain joins TRBV27 to TRBJ2-7; D not resolved. The CDR3 is 13 amino acids. V dropped 3 bases and J dropped 2 bases, with 8 bases sitting between them. Germline V gives CDR1 MNHEY, CDR2 SMNVEV (reference sequence). CDR3 amino acids: CASSLGNTYEQYF. CDR3 sequence (DNA): TGTGCCAGCAGTTTGGGGAACACCTACGAGCAGTACTTC.

The chain recombines TRBV10-2 with TRBJ2-1; D is uncertain. Between the trimmed V and J ends, which lost 4 bases and 7 bases, there was a span of 17 bases. From germline, CDR1 is WSHSY and CDR2 SAAADI. CDR3 length equals 15 residues. CDR3 coding DNA: TGCGCCAGCAGTGCCCCAAGCGCCCCTCCGAATGAGCAGTTCTTC. It yields the protein CASSAPSAPPNEQFF.

This chain connects TRBV28 to TRBJ1-5; 10 nucleotides match TRBD1. From germline, CDR1 is MDHEN and CDR2 SYDVKM. Trimming at V came to 0 bases and at J to 5 bases, leaving 13 bases not matched to a gene. The length of the CDR3 is 19 residues. CDR3 DNA sequence: TGTGCCAGCAGTTTATGGTGGAGGACAGGGGGAGGTCAGGATCAGCCCCAGCATTTT. Amino acids: CASSLWWRTGGGQDQPQHF. Combining the CDR3 with reference TRBV28 and TRBJ1-5 gives the whole variable domain DVKVTQSSRYLVKRTGEKVFLECVQDMDHENMFWYRQDPGLGLRLIYFSYDVKMKEKGDIPEGYSVSREKKERFSLILESASTNQTSMYLCASSLWWRTGGGQDQPQHFGDGTRLSIL.